Given below is one T cell receptor (beta chain) in context. What it binds is unknown. Both 60 Vbeta primers and 13 Jbeta primers went into the PCR. Clones were read by immunoSEQ multiplex PCR, and TCRdb kept only the in-frame ones, dropping some. The table has 100,000 to 150,000 clones, roughly 70% seen once. This record comes from a study of cytomegalovirus exposure and HLA in healthy donors. Study outcomes and limitations: The study flagged around 160 TCR beta chains as cytomegalovirus-associated. A later analysis linked a missense variant in DCLRE1C to the trimming of TCR beta V and J genes.

Healthy individuals who donated bone marrow served as the donors. Though probably carrying unrecorded immune exposures, donors were nominally healthy at sampling. The sequence derives from a woman aged 45-60 years in good health and CMV-seropositive. Sequencing used PBMCs.

Here the CDR3 DNA reads TGTGCCAGCTCACCTCCCGCCAGGGGTAGTAATTCACCCCTCCACTTT. This gives the protein CASSPPARGSNSPLHF. The V and J genes are TRBV18 and TRBJ1-6; maybe TRBD1 (6 bases). The CDR3 consists of 16 residues. Germline CDR1 is KGHSH and CDR2 is LQKENI. With 3 bases removed from V and 6 bases from J, the gap between germline ends came to 15 bases.